This TCR beta chain emerged from a study of response to subunit inactivated influenza vaccine. Trimming removed 6 bases from V and 4 bases from J, with 9 bases in between. CDR3 length: 12 residues. Points from the study as a whole: Only a handful of new T cells, the authors suggested, are recruited with each seasonal influenza vaccination.

TCRdb re-analysed the RT-PCR reads in MiXCR, keeping a single row per CDR3 protein. This table holds about 780,000 distinct CDR3 sequences, less than 20% found once. For this clonotype: Its antigen is currently unknown.

Sample: PBMCs from blood, taken around 5 days after vaccination. V gene TRBV12-3 or TRBV12-4 combines with J gene TRBJ1-1, with a weak D call TRBD1 (5 bases). This sequence was found in a man aged 45 to 65 who received an inactivated influenza vaccine. The DNA of the CDR3 is TGTGCCAGCAGACCAGGGTCCACTGAAGCTTTCTTT. Protein product: CASRPGSTEAFF.